The clone carrying this TCR beta chain was counted between two and nine times. Its target is not known. The data stem from a study of beta chain features in type 1 diabetes. Study outcomes and limitations: A moderate, significant TCRB CDR3 shortening appeared in type 1 diabetes across four CD4+ subsets. Type 1 diabetes patients had VDJ junctions that carried fewer insertions and more deletions.

The CDR3 length is 16 residues. Per the germline V gene, CDR1 is SGDLS and CDR2 is YYNGEE. V lost 0 bases, J lost 3 bases, and 12 bases lay in between. The investigators reverse transcribed all of the isolated RNA, so they sequenced expressed TCRB transcripts. Generated by immunoSEQ multiplex PCR, the TCRdb table keeps only in-frame clones and is missing some. Of around 250,000 clones detected, 11% to 15% appear once; the ten largest clones hold almost 0.02%. The TCR comes from a man under 40 with type 1 diabetes. Specimen: naive CD4+ T cells from blood. This chain uses TRBV9 with TRBJ2-2, with D tentatively TRBD1 (8 bases). The CDR3 loop is CASSVDRGGDTGELFF. CDR3 DNA sequence: TGTGCCAGCAGCGTAGACAGGGGGGGAGACACCGGGGAGCTGTTTTTT.